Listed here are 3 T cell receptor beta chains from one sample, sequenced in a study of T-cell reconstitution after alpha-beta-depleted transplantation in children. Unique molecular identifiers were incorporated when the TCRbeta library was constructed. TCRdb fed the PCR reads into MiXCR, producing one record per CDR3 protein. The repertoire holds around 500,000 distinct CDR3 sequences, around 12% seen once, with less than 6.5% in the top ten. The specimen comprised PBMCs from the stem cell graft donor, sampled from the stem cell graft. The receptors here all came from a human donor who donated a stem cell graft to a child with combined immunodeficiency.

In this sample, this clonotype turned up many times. CDR3: CATCSLAGGCTDTQYF. The CDR3 coding sequence is TGTGCCACCTGCTCACTAGCGGGGGGGTGCACAGATACGCAGTATTTT. The J gene is TRBJ2-3, the V gene TRBV27, with TRBD2 identical over 13 bases. The CDR3 consists of 16 residues. The V gene end was trimmed by 10 bases and the J gene end by 1 base; junction bases not matched to a gene: 8. The germline V gene has CDR1 MNHEY and CDR2 SMNVEV (reference sequence).

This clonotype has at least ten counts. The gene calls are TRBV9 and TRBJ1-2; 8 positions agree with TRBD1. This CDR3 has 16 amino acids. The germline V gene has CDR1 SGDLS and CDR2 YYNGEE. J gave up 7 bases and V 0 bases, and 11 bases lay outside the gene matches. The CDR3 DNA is TGTGCCAGCAGCGTAGGCAGGGGGCACTTTGTCGTTGGCTACACCTTC. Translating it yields CASSVGRGHFVVGYTF. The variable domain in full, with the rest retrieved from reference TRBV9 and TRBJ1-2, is DSGVTQTPKHLITATGQRVTLRCSPRSGDLSVYWYQQSLDQGLQFLIQYYNGEERAKGNILERFSAQQFPDLHSELNLSSLELGDSALYFCASSVGRGHFVVGYTFGSGTRLTVV.

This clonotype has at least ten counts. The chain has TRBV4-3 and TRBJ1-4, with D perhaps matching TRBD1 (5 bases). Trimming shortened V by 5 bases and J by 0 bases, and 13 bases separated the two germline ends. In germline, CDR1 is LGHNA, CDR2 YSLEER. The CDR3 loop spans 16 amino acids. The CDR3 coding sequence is TGCGCCAGCAGCGCACAAACAGGAGCAACTAATGAAAAACTGTTTTTT. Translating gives CASSAQTGATNEKLFF.